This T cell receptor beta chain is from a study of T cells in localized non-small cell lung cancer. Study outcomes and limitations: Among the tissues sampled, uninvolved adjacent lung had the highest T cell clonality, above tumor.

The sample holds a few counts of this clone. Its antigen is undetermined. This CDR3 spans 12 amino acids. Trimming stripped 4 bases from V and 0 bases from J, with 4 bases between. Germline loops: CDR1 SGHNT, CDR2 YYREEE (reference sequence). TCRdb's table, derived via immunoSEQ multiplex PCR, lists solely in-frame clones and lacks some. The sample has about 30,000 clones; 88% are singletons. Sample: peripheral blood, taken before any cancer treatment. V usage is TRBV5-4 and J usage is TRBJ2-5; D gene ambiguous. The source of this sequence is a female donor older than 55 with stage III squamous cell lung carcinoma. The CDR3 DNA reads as TGTGCCAGCAGCAGGTACCAAGAGACCCAGTACTTC. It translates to CASSRYQETQYF.